The clone carrying this T cell receptor (beta chain) has only a few counts. Its specificity is not known. V dropped 2 bases and J dropped 7 bases, with 12 bases sitting between them. Germline V CDR1 and CDR2: LGHDT, YNNKEL (reference sequence). The CDR3 contains 14 residues. As for time point: longitudinal time-point 3. The healthy controls volunteered at a blood bank in Maryland, USA. 5'RACE with 10-nucleotide random UMIs generated the cDNA. TCRdb re-called the 5' RACE reads with MiXCR, one entry per CDR3 protein. The profile shows tens of thousands of distinct CDR3 sequences, roughly 14% of them singletons. This specimen comes from a study of neurological immune-mediated disorders. General study results and limits: CDR3 amino acid sequences found in expanded clones were never shared across subjects, suggesting private repertoires in all groups. The most TCR clonal expansion was seen in HTLV-1-associated myelopathy, and the least was seen in multiple sclerosis, which fell below healthy controls.

Input material: PBMCs. This clonotype was obtained from a man aged 25 to 40 in good health. This chain uses TRBV3-1 with TRBJ2-1; D might be TRBD2 (7 bases). As DNA, the CDR3 is TGTGCCAGCAGCCAAAAGGGGGAGGGGAATGAGCAGTTCTTC. It specifies CASSQKGEGNEQFF.